The following is a T cell receptor (beta chain) sequence with its context. The antigen it binds to is not known. It has no much larger one-base neighbor in the sample; base qualities were not kept. The CDR3 regions of human TCRbeta chains were analyzed by immunosequencing. On the study's bioinformatics: TCRs in the repertoires were compared against a reference library of SARS-CoV-2-specific TCRs that had been generated with the MIRA antigen-specificity platform. Breadth was defined as the fraction of unique TCRs that were SARS-CoV-2-associated, and depth was defined as the fraction of total T cells that were SARS-CoV-2-associated. Using the MIRA data, each spike-specific TCR was mapped to the spike region that the TCR reacts to and placed in a CD4 or CD8 class. Log10-transformed breadth and depth values were compared by one-way ANOVA with Sidak's multiple comparisons tests. TCRdb mirrors the immuneACCESS table, restricted to in-frame sequences. Some clones are absent from its copies; in checked studies, under half trace to an unresolved V gene, and the reason for the others is unknown. V and J calls and clone size follow that table, whereas D and trimming were derived from the DNA. Across this sample there are fewer than 110,000 clones, with approximately 90% seen only once. Clones ranked in the top ten supply approximately 8.9% of the sample.

This sample stems from a study of T cell responses to AZD1222 COVID-19 vaccine (TCRdb year 2021). For the wider study: A total of about 230 trial participants underwent TCR sequencing, of whom about 200 received two doses of AZD1222 and around 25 received two doses of the MenACWY control vaccine. Enrollment into the trials was organized by age into subgroups of 18-55, 56-69 and 70-plus years, and those subgroups contained about 160, 30 and 59 TCR-sequenced participants, respectively. Broad study findings and their caveats: The vaccine-associated CD4 TCRs covered the entire spike protein, and the dominant responses fell in regions 160-218 and 743-854. Conclusions about previously exposed vaccinees are limited because only a handful of AZD1222 recipients were SARS-CoV-2 seropositive at baseline. Because no samples from the day 14 peak response were available, repertoires could be characterized only after the peak T cell response. Reportedly, close to half of the unique spike-specific TCRs recognized epitopes lying outside the regions that are mutated in the B.1.351 and B.1.1.7 variants. Participants were mostly white British and included more females than males, and it was suggested by the authors that clonal diversity may have been underestimated. Spike-specific TCR breadth and depth rose significantly after two AZD1222 doses compared with day 0 and with MenACWY recipients. In the small 56-69-year group, the increase in depth fell short of significance, most likely because of low power.

This specimen's time point label, per the study, means: about 28 days (+/-7) after the second vaccine dose. AZD1222 recipients whose second dose came at about 4 weeks and those whose second dose came at about 12 weeks were combined into one group, since spike-specific TCR depth and breadth did not differ between the two schedules. Samples from vaccinated people were obtained from the UK trials COV001 and COV002, which included a single-blind randomized controlled phase 2/3 trial of AZD1222 (ChAdOx1 nCoV-19) in healthy adults. For TCRbeta chain sequencing, PBMC samples were collected from trial participants at day 0 and at day 28 after the second dose. The CDR3 spans 15 residues, from the cysteine through the phenylalanine. The read is trimmed to its CDR3 DNA, 45 bases read in frame from base 1. V drops 4 bases and J drops 4 bases, leaving 14 bases in between. CDR1 and CDR2 are drawn from the germline V gene (reference sequence): LNHDA, SQIVND.

This chain is built from TRBV19 and TRBJ2-1; the D gene assignment is ambiguous. Source: peripheral blood, taken 28 days after the second AZD1222 dose. This clonotype originated in an adult who received the AZD1222 COVID-19 vaccine. The DNA sequence is as follows: TGTGCCAGTAGTACCAAATCTGTGGGGTACAATGAGCAGTTCTTC. This sequence encodes CASSTKSVGYNEQFF.